The clone carrying this TCR beta chain turned up a few times. No antigen is known for it. TCRdb ran MiXCR on the reads and lists one entry per CDR3 protein. This sample has approximately 550,000 distinct CDR3 sequences, with approximately 15% found just once. This entry belongs to a study of T cell repertoires in cytomegalovirus infection. Whole-study findings and limits: Frequencies of public TCR beta families were cumulated, and this identified carriers of CMV plus the relevant HLA.

CDR1 and CDR2 (germline): SGHDT, YYEEEE. The J segment lost 0 bases and the V segment lost 4 bases, leaving 12 bases of the junction unmatched. The CDR3 consists of 17 residues. Source material: CD8+ T cells from PBMCs. This receptor was identified in a human donor in good health (CMV status not recorded). Some clones in this sample may be carry-over from other donors' samples. This chain uses TRBV5-6 with TRBJ2-7, with TRBD1 identical over 8 bases. CDR3 sequence (DNA): TGTGCCAGCAGCATGGGCTATAGGGGACAGGACTCCTACGAGCAGTACTTC. Translating it yields CASSMGYRGQDSYEQYF. Drawing the rest from reference TRBV5-6 and TRBJ2-7, the complete variable domain is DAGVTQSPTHLIKTRGQQVTLRCSPKSGHDTVSWYQQALGQGPQFIFQYYEEEERQRGNFPDRFSGHQFPNYSSELNVNALLLGDSALYLCASSMGYRGQDSYEQYFGPGTRLTVT.